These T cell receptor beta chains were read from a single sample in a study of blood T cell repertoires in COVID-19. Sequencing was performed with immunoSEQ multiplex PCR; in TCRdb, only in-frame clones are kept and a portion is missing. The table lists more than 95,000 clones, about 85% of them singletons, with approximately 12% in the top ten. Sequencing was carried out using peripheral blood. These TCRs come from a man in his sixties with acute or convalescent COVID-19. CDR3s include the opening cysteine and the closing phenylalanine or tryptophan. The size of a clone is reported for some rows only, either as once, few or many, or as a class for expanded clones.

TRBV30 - CAWSPTDRVEQYF
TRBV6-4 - CASSEERTSGLQFF
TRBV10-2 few CATAGRYSTDTQYF
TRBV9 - CASSVGWALNIQYF
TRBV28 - CASSLGQLGSPLHF
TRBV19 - CASSIDRQGVKDTEAFF
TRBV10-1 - CASSGTSGRKETQYF
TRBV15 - CATSRRGAGLAGSHRPQYNNEQFF
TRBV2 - CASSVGILSGNTIYF
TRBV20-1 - CSASLRGGIGELFF
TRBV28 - CASSLGGLLTGISPGEKLFF
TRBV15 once CATSRDRASASSYEQYF
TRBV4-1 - CASSHTSRDRAFF
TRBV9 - CASSPRGPYSGNTIYF
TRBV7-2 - CASSLGGLGYTGELFF
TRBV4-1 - CASSQDPAGITDTQYF
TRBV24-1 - CATSDTSSYEQYF
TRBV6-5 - CASSPSGSSYNEQFF
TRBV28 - CASNPGLGNSPLHF
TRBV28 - CASRRQGGTGELFF
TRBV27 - CASSSREGYGYTF
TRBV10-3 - CAISPTDNQPQHF
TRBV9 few CASSVAGVAKNIQYF
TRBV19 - CASSPLPGSAYEQYF
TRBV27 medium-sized CASSLLGGYTDTQYF
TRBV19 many CASKGQGDSYEQYF
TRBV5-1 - CASTQGRGLYGYTF
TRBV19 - CASTPISGANVLTF
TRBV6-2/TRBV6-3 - CASSPTSVTDTQYF
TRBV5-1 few CASSLLGGETGEQYF
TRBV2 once CASTKMTSGSSTQYF
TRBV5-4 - CASSRGGGLTNEKLFF
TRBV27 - CASSPRTGGRQETQYF
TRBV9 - CASSTRVAGDGGELFF
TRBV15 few CATSKGGQGQTSTF
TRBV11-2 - CASSLLGQGYGYTF
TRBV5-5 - CASSPIGTAYGYTF
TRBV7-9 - CASSFTGRLNTEAFF
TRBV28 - CASSLFRDSRHGYTF
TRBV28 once CASSSPGGTSGYNEQFF
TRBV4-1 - CASSRGTGADTGELFF
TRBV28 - CASTRWGGSYEQYF
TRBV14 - CASSQQSQHPYEQYF
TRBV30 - CAWIPAGTSGINEQFF
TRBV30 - CAWSVLNTEAFF
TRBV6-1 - CASSERGLKSPLHF
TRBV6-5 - CASSRRQGFTEAFF
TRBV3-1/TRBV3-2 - CASSQRGQASSGANVLTF
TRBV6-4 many CASSDSSGRATGELFF
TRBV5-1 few CASSTLGGGTEAFF
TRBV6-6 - CASRPTGYYEQYF
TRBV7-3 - CASSREGYGYTF
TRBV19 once CASRADRGNTEAFF
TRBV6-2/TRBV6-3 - CASSSVQVNYGYTF
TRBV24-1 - CATSDTGTGHYGYTF